This T cell receptor (beta chain) was sequenced in a study of T cell responses to AZD1222 COVID-19 vaccine. General study findings and limits: Regions 160-218 and 743-854 dominated among vaccine-associated CD4 TCRs spanning spike. A mostly white British donor set with more females was recruited, and clonal diversity was possibly underestimated.

Regarding this clone: The antigen is unknown.

Trimming removed 0 bases from V and 2 bases from J, with 3 bases in between. Germline V gives CDR1 LGHDT, CDR2 YNNKEL (reference sequence). This CDR3 is 13 amino acids long. Some clones are missing from TCRdb's copy, which holds only in-frame ones; the method was immunoSEQ multiplex PCR. The sample holds around 140,000 clones, 80% to 95% seen once. The sequences come from peripheral blood, collected on day 0 of AZD1222 vaccination. The chain joins TRBV3-1 (or the pseudogene TRBV3-2) to TRBJ2-3; D call uncertain. The sequence was collected from an adult in good health. CDR3 nucleotide sequence: TGTGCCAGCAGCCAAGAGAACACAGATACGCAGTATTTT. Protein: CASSQENTDTQYF.